These 12 T cell receptor beta chains were sequenced from one sample in a study of cytomegalovirus exposure and HLA in healthy donors. Vbeta (60) and Jbeta (13) primers were used in the PCR. Data came from immunoSEQ multiplex PCR; TCRdb stores just in-frame clones and leaves some out. The sample contains around 180,000 clones, more than 60% of which appear only once. The sequenced material came from PBMCs. The receptors come from a woman aged 30 to 39 in good health and CMV-seropositive.

In this sample, this clone turned up a few times. The chain links TRBV19 to TRBJ2-5; 12 nucleotides agree with TRBD1. The CDR3 runs 15 residues. CDR1 and CDR2 from the germline V gene are LNHDA and SQIVND (reference sequence). The trim removed 3 bases at V and 2 bases at J, leaving 1 base unmatched. DNA of the CDR3: TGTGCCAGTAGTATGGGACAGGGGGCGCAAGAGACCCAGTACTTC. As protein: CASSMGQGAQETQYF.

The chain is built from TRBV29-1 and TRBJ1-2; D may be TRBD1 (5 bases). The CDR3 length is 11 residues. Germline V CDR1 and CDR2: SQVTM, ANQGSEA. V dropped 7 bases and J dropped 6 bases, with 12 bases sitting between them. The CDR3 bases are TGCAGCGCCTCGCGGGGGGATGGCTACACCTTC. It translates to CSASRGDGYTF.

CDR3 sequence (DNA): TGTGCCAGCAGCCAGGGACAGGGGTCGACCACTGAAGCTTTCTTT. This gives the protein CASSQGQGSTTEAFF. This chain joins TRBV11-2 and TRBJ1-1, with 10 bases identical to TRBD1. The CDR3 sequence is 15 residues long. V lost 5 bases to trimming and J lost 4 bases; unmatched junction nucleotides: 7. Germline V gives CDR1 SGHAT, CDR2 FQNNGV.

V is TRBV6-1 and J is TRBJ2-3; TRBD2 matches at 13 bases. V shed 7 bases, J shed 4 bases, and the junction held 5 bases outside the gene matches. Germline V lookup: CDR1 MNHNS, CDR2 SASEGT. There are 15 residues in the CDR3. The CDR3 coding sequence is TGTGCCAGCACCGAAGGACTAGCGGGAGCAGATACGCAGTATTTT. Protein sequence: CASTEGLAGADTQYF.

This clone was recorded only once. This chain links TRBV6-1 with TRBJ2-7; 7 bases match TRBD1. Germline V gives CDR1 MNHNS, CDR2 SASEGT. The CDR3 runs 16 residues. The V gene end was trimmed by 0 bases and the J gene end by 2 bases; junction bases not matched to a gene: 7. The CDR3 DNA follows: TGTGCCAGCAGTGAAGCGTGGGGACAGACTCCCTACGAGCAGTACTTC. Encoded protein: CASSEAWGQTPYEQYF.

This rearrangement joins TRBV6-1 to TRBJ2-3; the match to TRBD2 covers 7 bases. J gave up 1 base and V 1 base, and 8 bases lay outside the gene matches. CDR1 is MNHNS and CDR2 is SASEGT in the germline V gene. The length of the CDR3 is 17 residues. CDR3: CASSEEPREYGTDTQYF. In nucleotides, the CDR3 is TGTGCCAGCAGTGAAGAGCCGCGGGAGTACGGCACAGATACGCAGTATTTT.

This chain uses TRBV7-2 with TRBJ2-2, with 12 positions matching TRBD2. The ends lost 0 bases at V and 6 bases at J; junction bases unmatched: 5. Germline values: CDR1 SGHTA, CDR2 FQGNSA. CDR3 size: 17 residues. The CDR3 bases are TGTGCCAGCAGCTTAGCCAGACTAGCGGGAGCCGCCGGGGAGCTGTTTTTT. As protein: CASSLARLAGAAGELFF.

The chain uses TRBV7-2 and TRBJ1-5; no definite D call. Germline loops: CDR1 SGHTA, CDR2 FQGNSA. Trimming took 5 bases from V and 3 from J, leaving 14 bases between them. The CDR3 totals 15 residues. The CDR3 region has the DNA TGTGCCAGCAGCCCGGCTAGAGGTTCCAATCAGCCCCAGCATTTT. It encodes CASSPARGSNQPQHF.

This sequence joins TRBV2 and TRBJ1-1, with D tentatively TRBD1 (5 bases). The CDR3 covers 15 residues. Per germline, CDR1 SNHLY and CDR2 FYNNEI. The ends were cut back, 0 bases at V and 2 bases at J, with 10 bases in the middle. The CDR3 DNA is TGTGCCAGCAGTGAAGCCGACAGAAGTAACACTGAAGCTTTCTTT. Its translation: CASSEADRSNTEAFF.

The CDR3 region is CASRGGLSSNQPQHF. The CDR3 DNA reads as TGTGCCAGCAGGGGGGGGTTGAGTAGCAATCAGCCCCAGCATTTT. This chain connects TRBV28 to TRBJ1-5; perhaps TRBD1 as D (5 bases). The CDR3 loop spans 15 amino acids. V gave up 6 bases and J gave up 0 bases, with 12 bases separating them. Germline V CDR1 and CDR2: MDHEN, SYDVKM.

This chain uses TRBV9 with TRBJ2-7, with 7 positions matching TRBD2. The CDR3 length is 16 residues. The germline V gene encodes CDR1 SGDLS and CDR2 YYNGEE. V shed 2 bases and J 0 bases; nucleotides not matched to a gene: 8. The CDR3 bases are TGTGCCAGCAGCGTCGCTAGCGGCTTGAGCTCCTACGAGCAGTACTTC. It encodes CASSVASGLSSYEQYF.

The V and J genes are TRBV4-1 and TRBJ2-7; 9 nucleotides align to TRBD1. V shed 4 bases and J 7 bases; nucleotides not matched to a gene: 8. This CDR3 spans 14 amino acids. Germline V gives CDR1 MGHRA, CDR2 YSYEKL. CDR3 region: CASSPRDRDGEQYF. The CDR3 bases are TGCGCCAGCAGCCCCCGGGACAGGGATGGGGAGCAGTACTTC.